The clone carrying this T cell receptor beta chain was seen a few times. The antigen is undetermined. The junction departs from germline at one end; a sequencing error may be responsible. On the basis of clinical symptoms, serum thyroxine and TRAb, thyroid ultrasound and orbital computed tomography, diagnoses were made. These data come from a study of T cells in Graves' hyperthyroidism and ophthalmopathy. The germline V gene has CDR1 MDHEN and CDR2 SYDVKM. The CDR3 spans 12 residues. RNA transcripts gave rise to amplified TCR beta CDR3 regions. The study used the HTBI primer set for a first-round RT-PCR of the TCR CDR3. TCRdb re-analysed the multiplex PCR reads in MiXCR, keeping a single row per CDR3 protein. The profile covers around 300,000 distinct CDR3 sequences, with roughly 13% appearing a single time and 7.9% taken by the ten largest. Whole-study findings and limits: Ophthalmopathy was predicted by the model a median of roughly 6 months ahead of onset. Stable hyperthyroidism was told apart from ophthalmopathy by a model built on 13 V-J features.

The TCR sequence derives from a woman between 35 and 50 years old with Graves' hyperthyroidism. Sequencing input: blood. The rearrangement uses TRBV28 and TRBJ1-2; no clear D. The CDR3 DNA reads as TGTGCCAGCACGCGGAATAACTATGGCCACACCTTC. Amino acid sequence: CASTRNNYGHTF.